This note documents a single T cell receptor (beta chain) sequence. A read error is possible here, since a much larger clone lies one base away. The CDR3 is 13 amino acids. V was clipped by 1 base and J by 5 bases, with 6 bases between them. The TCRbeta library was prepared with unique molecular identifiers. In TCRdb, the PCR reads were re-called with MiXCR into one record per CDR3 protein. Of roughly 300,000 distinct CDR3 sequences in the sample, 9% to 12% were seen once. The data stem from a study of T-cell reconstitution after alpha-beta-depleted transplantation in children. The material sequenced was PBMCs from the stem cell graft donor, taken from the stem cell graft. This sequence originates from a human donor who donated a stem cell graft to a child with acute lymphoblastic leukemia. The genes are TRBV7-1 and TRBJ1-5; tentatively, D is TRBD1 (5 bases). TRBV7-1 falls under the ORF class, with uncertain function. CDR3 in amino acids: CASSSGGHQPQHF. DNA for the CDR3: TGTGCCAGCAGCTCAGGGGGCCATCAGCCCCAGCATTTT.